The 16 T cell receptor beta chains below all came from one sample that was sequenced in a study of blood T cell repertoires in COVID-19. This table comes from immunoSEQ multiplex PCR, and its TCRdb copy is limited to in-frame clones, with some not included. This table has 40,000 to 55,000 clones, about 81% appearing once. The sequenced sample was peripheral blood. The source of these receptors is a man between 50 and 59 years old with active COVID-19.

The genes are TRBV10-3 and TRBJ1-2; tentatively, D is TRBD1 (6 bases). Trimming removed 0 bases from V and 4 bases from J, with 15 bases in between. The CDR3 runs to 16 residues. Germline V gene sequence: CDR1 ENHRY, CDR2 SYGVKD. The CDR3 DNA sequence: TGTGCCATCAGTGAGTCGACTACAGGGAGGGCCTATGGCTACACCTTC. It yields the protein CAISESTTGRAYGYTF.

The CDR3 region is CASSQNNRVGETQYF. The CDR3, as DNA: TGTGCCAGCAGCCAAAATAACAGGGTTGGGGAGACCCAGTACTTC. V usage is TRBV5-4 and J usage is TRBJ2-5; D possibly corresponds to TRBD1 (6 bases). Trimming cost V 4 bases and J 5 bases, with 18 bases left between them. Germline CDR1 and CDR2: SGHNT and YYREEE (reference sequence). There are 15 residues in the CDR3.

A few counts support this clone. The V gene is TRBV27, the J gene TRBJ2-7; D uncertain. V was clipped by 5 bases and J by 0 bases, with 11 bases between them. CDR3 size: 14 residues. In germline, CDR1 is MNHEY, CDR2 SMNVEV (reference sequence). The CDR3 region is CASSTAVGSYEQYF. In nucleotides, the CDR3 is TGTGCCAGCAGTACAGCAGTGGGCTCCTACGAGCAGTACTTC.

The CDR3 DNA reads TGTGCCAGCAGCTTAATGTACTCCTACAATGAGCAGTTCTTC. Translation: CASSLMYSYNEQFF. The chain recombines TRBV7-6 with TRBJ2-1, with no clear D. The V and J ends lost 2 bases and 0 bases respectively, with 5 bases between them. Germline V gene sequence: CDR1 SGHVS, CDR2 FNYEAQ. The CDR3 loop spans 14 amino acids.

The chain links TRBV27 to TRBJ1-4; D gene ambiguous. Deletions cut 4 bases from V and 6 bases from J, with 9 bases between. Germline assignment: CDR1 MNHEY and CDR2 SMNVEV (reference sequence). The CDR3 runs 13 residues. The CDR3 DNA follows: TGTGCCAGCAGTTCCACGGTAGATGAAAAACTGTTTTTT. Its protein is CASSSTVDEKLFF. Looking up the rest from reference TRBV27 and TRBJ1-4 gives the full variable domain: EAQVTQNPRYLITVTGKKLTVTCSQNMNHEYMSWYRQDPGLGLRQIYYSMNVEVTDKGDVPEGYKVSRKEKRNFPLILESPSPNQTSLYFCASSSTVDEKLFFGSGTQLSVL.

The chain is built from TRBV7-9 and TRBJ2-7, with D possibly TRBD1 on 6 matching bases. CDR3 length: 13 residues. Germline CDR1 and CDR2: SEHNR and FQNEAQ (reference sequence). Trimming left V 3 bases short and J 6 bases short, with 12 bases between. The CDR3 region is CASSFRGSIEQYF. The CDR3 DNA follows: TGTGCCAGCAGCTTTAGGGGGTCTATCGAGCAGTACTTC. Full variable domain (missing parts from reference TRBV7-9 and TRBJ2-7): DTGVSQNPRHKITKRGQNVTFRCDPISEHNRLYWYRQTLGQGPEFLTYFQNEAQLEKSRLLSDRFSAERPKGSFSTLEIQRTEQGDSAMYLCASSFRGSIEQYFGPGTRLTVT.

This chain links TRBV6-6 with TRBJ1-2; D is undetermined. The CDR3 runs to 11 residues. V was trimmed by 6 bases and J by 3 bases, leaving 5 bases between them. CDR1 and CDR2 (germline): MNHNY, SVGAGI (reference sequence). The CDR3 protein is CASSDYYGYTF. In DNA, the CDR3 is TGTGCCAGCAGCGACTACTATGGCTACACCTTC.

J is TRBJ2-7 and V is TRBV28; unclear D gene. Trimming took off 6 bases at V and 6 bases at J, with 15 bases between the two ends. The CDR3 length is 13 residues. Germline V lookup: CDR1 MDHEN, CDR2 SYDVKM. CDR3 loop: CASRGDGLGEQYF. CDR3 coding DNA: TGTGCCAGCAGGGGCGATGGGCTCGGCGAGCAGTACTTC.

The chain joins TRBV6-5 to TRBJ2-7; 9 nucleotides align to TRBD1. CDR3 length equals 15 residues. Germline V gene lookup returns CDR1 MNHEY and CDR2 SVGAGI. The trim removed 0 bases at V and 1 base at J, leaving 1 base unmatched. CDR3 in DNA: TGTGCCAGCAGTTACTCAGGGACAGGGTCCTACGAGCAGTACTTC. It specifies CASSYSGTGSYEQYF.

The gene calls are TRBV18 and TRBJ1-1, with D perhaps matching TRBD1 (6 bases). V shed 6 bases and J shed 0 bases, with 20 bases lying between them. Germline CDR1 is KGHSH and CDR2 is LQKENI. The CDR3 length is 17 residues. The CDR3 spells CASSAGRTAFMNTEAFF. Here the CDR3 DNA reads TGTGCCAGCTCCGCCGGTCGGACAGCGTTTATGAACACTGAAGCTTTCTTT.

This chain connects TRBV5-1 to TRBJ2-5; TRBD2 agrees at 7 bases. The germline V gene encodes CDR1 SGHRS and CDR2 YFSETQ. This CDR3 spans 17 amino acids. The V segment lost 0 bases and the J segment 2 bases; nucleotides outside the gene matches: 10. CDR3 sequence (DNA): TGCGCCAGCAGCTTGGCTCCGGCGGGCGGGGGACAAGAGACCCAGTACTTC. Translated: CASSLAPAGGGQETQYF.

The genes are TRBV5-4 and TRBJ1-2; 9 positions match TRBD1. CDR1 SGHNT and CDR2 YYREEE come from the germline V gene (reference sequence). CDR3 length: 14 amino acids. V shed 4 bases and J 4 bases; nucleotides not matched to a gene: 5. This CDR3 is CASSAQGASYGYTF. DNA for the CDR3: TGTGCCAGCAGCGCACAGGGGGCCTCCTATGGCTACACCTTC.

The chain couples TRBV20-1 to TRBJ2-5, with a tentative D call TRBD1 (5 bases). The CDR3 is made up of 11 amino acids. The germline V gene has CDR1 DFQATT and CDR2 SNEGSKA (reference sequence). Between the trimmed V and J ends, which lost 6 bases and 5 bases, there was a span of 10 bases. Written as DNA, the CDR3 is TGCAGTGCAAACAGGTTTGAGACCCAGTACTTC. Amino acids: CSANRFETQYF.

The chain uses TRBV19 and TRBJ2-2; 9 bases map to TRBD1. The CDR3 is made up of 14 amino acids. Germline CDR1 reads LNHDA; CDR2 reads SQIVND (reference sequence). With V trimmed by 7 bases and J by 7 bases, 7 bases remained unmatched. In DNA form, the CDR3 reads TGTGCCAGTACCGGACAGGGGCCCGGCGGGGAGCTGTTTTTT. As protein: CASTGQGPGGELFF. Combining the CDR3 with reference TRBV19 and TRBJ2-2 gives the whole variable domain DGGITQSPKYLFRKEGQNVTLSCEQNLNHDAMYWYRQDPGQGLRLIYYSQIVNDFQKGDIAEGYSVSREKKESFPLTVTSAQKNPTAFYLCASTGQGPGGELFFGEGSRLTVL.

The chain couples TRBV28 to TRBJ1-4, with D uncertain. Germline loops: CDR1 MDHEN, CDR2 SYDVKM. Trimming shortened V by 7 bases and J by 8 bases, and 23 bases separated the two germline ends. The CDR3 contains 16 residues. CDR3 nucleotides: TGTGCCAGCAACAACCCCCAACCCGGGAAAAGGGAAAAACTGTTTTTT. It codes for CASNNPQPGKREKLFF.

The chain joins TRBV5-1 to TRBJ2-2, with TRBD2 identical over 8 bases. The CDR3 length is 15 residues. V shed 0 bases, J shed 6 bases, and the junction held 4 bases outside the gene matches. Germline V lookup: CDR1 SGHRS, CDR2 YFSETQ. For the CDR3, the DNA is TGCGCCAGCAGCTTGGTTGGACTAGCTGCCGGGGAGCTGTTTTTT. Encoded protein: CASSLVGLAAGELFF.